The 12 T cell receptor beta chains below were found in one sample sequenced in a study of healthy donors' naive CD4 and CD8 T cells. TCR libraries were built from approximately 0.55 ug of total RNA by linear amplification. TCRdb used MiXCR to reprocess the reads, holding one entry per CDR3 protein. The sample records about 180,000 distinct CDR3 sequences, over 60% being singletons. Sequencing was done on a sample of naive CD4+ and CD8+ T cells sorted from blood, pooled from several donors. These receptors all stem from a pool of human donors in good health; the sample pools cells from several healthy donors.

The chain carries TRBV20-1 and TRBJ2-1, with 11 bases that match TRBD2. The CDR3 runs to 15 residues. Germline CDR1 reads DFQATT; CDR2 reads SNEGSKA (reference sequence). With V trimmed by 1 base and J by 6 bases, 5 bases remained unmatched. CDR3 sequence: CSARGRLAGPNEQFF. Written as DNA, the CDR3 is TGCAGTGCTAGAGGCCGACTAGCGGGACCCAATGAGCAGTTCTTC.

The CDR3 DNA sequence: TGTGCCGGCACAGGGACCAATCAGCCCCAGCATTTT. Translated, it gives CAGTGTNQPQHF. The rearrangement uses TRBV28 and TRBJ1-5; a weak D match, TRBD1 (6 bases). In germline, CDR1 is MDHEN, CDR2 SYDVKM. Trimming took 11 bases from V and 3 from J, leaving 11 bases between them. The CDR3 is made up of 12 amino acids.

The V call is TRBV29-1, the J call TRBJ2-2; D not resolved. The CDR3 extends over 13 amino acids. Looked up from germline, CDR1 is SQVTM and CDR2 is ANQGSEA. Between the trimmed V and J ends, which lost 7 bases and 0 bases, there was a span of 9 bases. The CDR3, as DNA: TGCAGCGCAGACGAAACGAACACCGGGGAGCTGTTTTTT. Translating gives CSADETNTGELFF.

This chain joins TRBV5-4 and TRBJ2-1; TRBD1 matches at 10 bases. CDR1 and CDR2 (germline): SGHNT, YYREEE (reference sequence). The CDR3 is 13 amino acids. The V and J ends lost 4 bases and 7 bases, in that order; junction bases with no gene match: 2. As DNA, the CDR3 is TGTGCCAGCAGCAGGACAGGGGGTAATGAGCAGTTCTTC. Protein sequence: CASSRTGGNEQFF.

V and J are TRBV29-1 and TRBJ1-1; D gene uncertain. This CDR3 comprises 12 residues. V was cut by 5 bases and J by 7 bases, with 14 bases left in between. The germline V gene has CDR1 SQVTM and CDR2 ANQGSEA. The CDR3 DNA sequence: TGCAGCGTTCTACTAAGTCCTATTGAAGCTTTCTTT. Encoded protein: CSVLLSPIEAFF.

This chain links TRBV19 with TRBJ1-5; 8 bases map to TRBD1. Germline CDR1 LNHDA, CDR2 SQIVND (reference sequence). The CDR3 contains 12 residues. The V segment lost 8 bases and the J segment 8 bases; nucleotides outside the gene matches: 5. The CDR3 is CASAGGVKPQHF. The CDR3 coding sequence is TGTGCCAGTGCAGGGGGCGTTAAGCCCCAGCATTTT.

CDR3 sequence reads: CASSLRDGNSPLHF. Here the CDR3 DNA reads TGTGCCAGCAGTTTAAGAGACGGCAATTCACCCCTCCACTTT. This sequence joins TRBV27 and TRBJ1-6, with no clear D. There are 14 residues in the CDR3. V lost 2 bases, J lost 7 bases, and 9 bases lay in between. Per the germline V gene, CDR1 is MNHEY and CDR2 is SMNVEV (reference sequence).

The CDR3 coding sequence is TGTGCCATCAGTCTAGCGGGAGAAGAGACCCAGTACTTC. Its translation is CAISLAGEETQYF. The chain employs TRBV10-3 and TRBJ2-1; 10 positions agree with TRBD2. The J call may be wrong; the DNA end is better matched by TRBJ2-5. The CDR3 is 13 amino acids. Germline V gene data show CDR1 as ENHRY and CDR2 as SYGVKD.

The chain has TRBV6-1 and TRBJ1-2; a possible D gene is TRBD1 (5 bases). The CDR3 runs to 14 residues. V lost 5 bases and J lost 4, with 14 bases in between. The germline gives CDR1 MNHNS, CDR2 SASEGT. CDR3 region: CASSISGDSYGYTF. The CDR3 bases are TGTGCCAGCAGTATCTCCGGTGACAGCTATGGCTACACCTTC.

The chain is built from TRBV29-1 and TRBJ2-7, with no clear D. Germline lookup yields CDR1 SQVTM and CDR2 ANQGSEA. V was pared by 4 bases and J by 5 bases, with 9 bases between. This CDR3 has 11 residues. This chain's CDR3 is CSVGGRDEQYF. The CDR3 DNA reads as TGCAGCGTTGGTGGCCGGGACGAGCAGTACTTC.

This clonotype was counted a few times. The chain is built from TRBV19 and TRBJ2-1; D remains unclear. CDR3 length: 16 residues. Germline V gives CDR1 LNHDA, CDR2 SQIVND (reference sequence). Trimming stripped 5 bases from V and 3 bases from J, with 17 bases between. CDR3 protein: CASSDELRQIYNEQFF. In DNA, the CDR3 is TGTGCCAGTAGTGACGAACTAAGGCAGATCTACAATGAGCAGTTCTTC.

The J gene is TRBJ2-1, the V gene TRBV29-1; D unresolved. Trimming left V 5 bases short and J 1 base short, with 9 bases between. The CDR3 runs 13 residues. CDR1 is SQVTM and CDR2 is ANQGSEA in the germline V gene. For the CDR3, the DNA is TGCAGCGTTATGGGGTTATCCTACAATGAGCAGTTCTTC. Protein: CSVMGLSYNEQFF.